One TCR beta chain is described in this entry. Antigen: not known. This specimen comes from a study of cytomegalovirus exposure and HLA in healthy donors. General study results and limits: A later analysis showed HLA-associated TCR beta chains outstripping equally common others in clonal expansion. The listing of 150 or so TCR beta chains classed them as cytomegalovirus-associated.

The PCR was carried out with 60 Vbeta primers and 13 Jbeta primers. Clones were sequenced by immunoSEQ multiplex PCR, and TCRdb holds only the in-frame ones, with some missing. The listing contains just under 90,000 clones. Per the germline V gene, CDR1 is SGDLS and CDR2 is YYNGEE. This CDR3 has 15 residues. The V segment lost 4 bases and the J segment 6 bases; nucleotides outside the gene matches: 9. The rearrangement links TRBV9 to TRBJ2-5; 10 bases are a match to TRBD2. The source material was PBMCs. The sequence derives from a girl under 18 in good health and CMV-seropositive. The DNA for the CDR3 is TGTGCCAGCAGCAAAACTAGCGGGGTTGAGAAGACCCAGTACTTC. Encoded protein: CASSKTSGVEKTQYF. Variable domain in full (rest from reference TRBV9 and TRBJ2-5): DSGVTQTPKHLITATGQRVTLRCSPRSGDLSVYWYQQSLDQGLQFLIQYYNGEERAKGNILERFSAQQFPDLHSELNLSSLELGDSALYFCASSKTSGVEKTQYFGPGTRLLVL.